The entry that follows covers one TCR beta chain sequence. Antigen unknown. The data derive from a study of shared clonotypes between healthy human individuals. As for the study in general: For every donor, three CD4 naive, three CD4 memory, two CD8 naive and one CD8 memory plates were used.

The DNA input per sorted-subset replicate PCR was about 190 ng, corresponding to some 27,000 T cell genomes. TCRdb keeps only in-frame clones here, not all; method: immunoSEQ multiplex PCR. The repertoire holds more than 550,000 clones, 90% seen once, with 30% to 35% in the top ten. V was trimmed by 3 bases and J by 7 bases, leaving 10 bases between them. Germline lookup yields CDR1 MNHNS and CDR2 SASEGT. CDR3 length equals 14 residues. Study findings and constraints: Non-shared clonotypes had lower generation probabilities than those shared by all four donors.

The clonotype originates from a man aged 18 to 29 in good health. Some clones in this sample may be carry-over from other donors' samples. Material for sequencing was memory CD8+ T cells from PBMCs. Subset defined: CD45RO+ cells pooled with CCR7-negative TemRA cells. The chain links TRBV6-1 to TRBJ1-6; D call uncertain. CDR3 protein: CASSELGYNSPLHF. The CDR3 nucleotides are TGTGCCAGCAGTGAGTTGGGGTACAATTCACCCCTCCACTTT.